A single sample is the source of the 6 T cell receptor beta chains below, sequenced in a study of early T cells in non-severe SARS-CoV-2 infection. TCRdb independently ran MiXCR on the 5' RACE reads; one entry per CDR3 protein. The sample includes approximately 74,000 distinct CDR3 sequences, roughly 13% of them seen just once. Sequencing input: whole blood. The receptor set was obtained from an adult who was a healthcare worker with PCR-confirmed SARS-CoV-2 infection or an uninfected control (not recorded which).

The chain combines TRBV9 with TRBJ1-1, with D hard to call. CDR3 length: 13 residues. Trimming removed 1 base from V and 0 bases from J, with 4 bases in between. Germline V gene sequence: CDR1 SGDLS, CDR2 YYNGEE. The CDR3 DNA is TGTGCCAGCAGCGTACAGATGAACACTGAAGCTTTCTTT. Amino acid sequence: CASSVQMNTEAFF.

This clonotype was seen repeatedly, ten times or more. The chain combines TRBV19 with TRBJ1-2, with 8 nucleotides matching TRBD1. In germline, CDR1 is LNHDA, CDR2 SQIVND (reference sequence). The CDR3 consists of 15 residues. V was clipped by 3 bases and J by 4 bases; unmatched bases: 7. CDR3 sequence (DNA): TGTGCCAGTAGTATGGGACAGGCCGATCCCTATGGCTACACCTTC. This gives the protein CASSMGQADPYGYTF.

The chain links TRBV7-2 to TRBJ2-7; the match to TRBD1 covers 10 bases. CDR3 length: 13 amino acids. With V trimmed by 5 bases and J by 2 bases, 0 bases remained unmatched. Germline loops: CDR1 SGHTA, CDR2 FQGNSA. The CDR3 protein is CASSGTGAYEQYF. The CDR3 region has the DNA TGTGCCAGCAGCGGGACAGGGGCCTACGAGCAGTACTTC.

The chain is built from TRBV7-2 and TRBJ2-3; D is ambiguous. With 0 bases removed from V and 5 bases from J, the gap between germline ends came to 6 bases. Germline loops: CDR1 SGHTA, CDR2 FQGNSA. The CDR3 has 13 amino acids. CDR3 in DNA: TGTGCCAGCAGCTTAGCGGAGTTAGATACGCAGTATTTT. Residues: CASSLAELDTQYF.

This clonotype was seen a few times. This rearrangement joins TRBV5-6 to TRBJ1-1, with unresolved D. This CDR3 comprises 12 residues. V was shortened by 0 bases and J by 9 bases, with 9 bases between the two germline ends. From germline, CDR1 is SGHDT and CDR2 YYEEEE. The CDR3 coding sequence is TGTGCCAGCAGCTTGGCCGCCAGGAAAGCTTTCTTT. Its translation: CASSLAARKAFF.

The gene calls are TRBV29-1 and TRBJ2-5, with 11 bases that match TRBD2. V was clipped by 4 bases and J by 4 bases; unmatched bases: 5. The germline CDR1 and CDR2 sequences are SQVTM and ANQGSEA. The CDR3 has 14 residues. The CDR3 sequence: CSVALAGGGETQYF. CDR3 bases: TGCAGCGTTGCCCTAGCGGGGGGAGGAGAGACCCAGTACTTC.